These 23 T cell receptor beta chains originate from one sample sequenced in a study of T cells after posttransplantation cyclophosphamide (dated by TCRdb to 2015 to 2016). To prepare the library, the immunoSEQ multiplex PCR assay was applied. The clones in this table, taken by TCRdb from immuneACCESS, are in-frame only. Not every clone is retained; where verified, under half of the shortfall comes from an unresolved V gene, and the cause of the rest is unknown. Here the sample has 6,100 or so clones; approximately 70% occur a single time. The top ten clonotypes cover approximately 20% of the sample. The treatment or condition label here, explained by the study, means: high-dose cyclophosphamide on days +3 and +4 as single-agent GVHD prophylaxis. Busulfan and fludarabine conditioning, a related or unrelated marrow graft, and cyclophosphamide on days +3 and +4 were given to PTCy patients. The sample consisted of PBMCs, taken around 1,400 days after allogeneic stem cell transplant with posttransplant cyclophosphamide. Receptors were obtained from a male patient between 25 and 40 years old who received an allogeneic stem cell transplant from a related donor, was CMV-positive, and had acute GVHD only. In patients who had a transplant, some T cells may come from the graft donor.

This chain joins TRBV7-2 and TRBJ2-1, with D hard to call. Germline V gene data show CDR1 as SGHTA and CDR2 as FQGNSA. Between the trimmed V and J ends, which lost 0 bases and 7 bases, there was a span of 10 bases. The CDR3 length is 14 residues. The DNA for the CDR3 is TGTGCCAGCAGCTTAGCTTCGGTATTGAATGAGCAGTTCTTC. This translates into CASSLASVLNEQFF.

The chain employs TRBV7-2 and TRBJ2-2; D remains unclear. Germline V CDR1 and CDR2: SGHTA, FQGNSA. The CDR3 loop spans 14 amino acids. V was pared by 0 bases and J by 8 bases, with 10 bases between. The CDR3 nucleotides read TGTGCCAGCAGCTTAGCCTCACAGTTTGGGGAGCTGTTTTTT. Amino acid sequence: CASSLASQFGELFF.

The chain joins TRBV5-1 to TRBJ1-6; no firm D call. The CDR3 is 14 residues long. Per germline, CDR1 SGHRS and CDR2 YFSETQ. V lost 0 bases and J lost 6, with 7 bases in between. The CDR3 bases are TGCGCCAGCAGCTTGGACATTTCTAATTCACCCCTCCACTTT. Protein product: CASSLDISNSPLHF.

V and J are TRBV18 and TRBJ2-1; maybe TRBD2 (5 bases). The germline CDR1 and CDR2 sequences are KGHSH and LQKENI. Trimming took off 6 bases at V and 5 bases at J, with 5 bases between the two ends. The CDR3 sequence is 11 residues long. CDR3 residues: CASSTNNEQFF. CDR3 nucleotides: TGTGCCAGCTCGACTAACAATGAGCAGTTCTTC.

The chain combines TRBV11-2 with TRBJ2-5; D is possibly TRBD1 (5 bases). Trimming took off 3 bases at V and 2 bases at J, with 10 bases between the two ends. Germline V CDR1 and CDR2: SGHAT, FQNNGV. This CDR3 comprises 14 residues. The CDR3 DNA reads TGTGCCAGCAGCTTTGCAGGGATTCAAGAGACCCAGTACTTC. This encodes CASSFAGIQETQYF.

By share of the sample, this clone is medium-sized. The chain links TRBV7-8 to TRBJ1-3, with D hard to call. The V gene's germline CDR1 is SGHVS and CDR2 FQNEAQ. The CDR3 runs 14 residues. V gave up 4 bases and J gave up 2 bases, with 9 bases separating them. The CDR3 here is CASSYAAAGNTIYF. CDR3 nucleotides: TGTGCCAGCAGCTATGCAGCGGCTGGAAACACCATATATTTT.

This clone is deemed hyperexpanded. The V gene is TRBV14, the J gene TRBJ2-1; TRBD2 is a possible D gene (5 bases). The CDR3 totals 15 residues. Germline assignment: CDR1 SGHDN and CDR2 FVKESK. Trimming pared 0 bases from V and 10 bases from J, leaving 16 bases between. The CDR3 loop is CASSQDWERLGEQFF. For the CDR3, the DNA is TGTGCCAGCAGCCAAGATTGGGAGCGCTTAGGGGAGCAGTTCTTC.

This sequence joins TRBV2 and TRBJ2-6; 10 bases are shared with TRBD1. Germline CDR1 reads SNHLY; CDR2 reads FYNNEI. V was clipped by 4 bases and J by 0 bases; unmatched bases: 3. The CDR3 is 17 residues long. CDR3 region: CASSGDRGGSGANVLTF. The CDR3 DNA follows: TGTGCCAGCAGTGGGGACAGGGGAGGCTCTGGGGCCAACGTCCTGACTTTC.

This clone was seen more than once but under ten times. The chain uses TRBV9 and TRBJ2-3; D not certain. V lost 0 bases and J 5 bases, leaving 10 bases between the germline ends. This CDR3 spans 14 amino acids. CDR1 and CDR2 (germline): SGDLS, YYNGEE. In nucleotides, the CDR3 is TGTGCCAGCAGCGTAGACAGCTTCGGAGATACGCAGTATTTT. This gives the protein CASSVDSFGDTQYF.

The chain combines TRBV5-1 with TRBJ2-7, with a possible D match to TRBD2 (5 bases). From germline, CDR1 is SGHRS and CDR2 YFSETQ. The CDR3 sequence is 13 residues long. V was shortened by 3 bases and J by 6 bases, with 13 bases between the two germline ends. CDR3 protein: CASSSGMLGEQYF. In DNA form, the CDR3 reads TGCGCCAGCAGCTCCGGGATGTTGGGCGAGCAGTACTTC.

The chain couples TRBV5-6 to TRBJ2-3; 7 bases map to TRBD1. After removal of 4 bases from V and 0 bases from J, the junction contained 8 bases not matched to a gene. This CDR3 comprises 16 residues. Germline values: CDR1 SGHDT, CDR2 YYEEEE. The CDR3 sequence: CASSTATGRSTDTQYF. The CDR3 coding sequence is TGTGCCAGCAGCACCGCGACAGGGAGAAGCACAGATACGCAGTATTTT.

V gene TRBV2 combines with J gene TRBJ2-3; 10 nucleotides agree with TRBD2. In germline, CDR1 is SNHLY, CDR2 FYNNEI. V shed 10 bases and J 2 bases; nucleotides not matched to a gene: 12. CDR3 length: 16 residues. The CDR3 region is CATSGGLAGDTDTQYF. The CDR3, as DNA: TGTGCCACCTCAGGAGGGCTAGCGGGGGACACAGATACGCAGTATTTT.

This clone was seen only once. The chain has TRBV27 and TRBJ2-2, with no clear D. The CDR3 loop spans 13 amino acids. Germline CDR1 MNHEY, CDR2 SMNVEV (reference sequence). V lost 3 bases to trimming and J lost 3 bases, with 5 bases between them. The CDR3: CASSFEHTGELFF. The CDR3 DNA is TGTGCCAGCAGTTTCGAGCACACCGGGGAGCTGTTTTTT.

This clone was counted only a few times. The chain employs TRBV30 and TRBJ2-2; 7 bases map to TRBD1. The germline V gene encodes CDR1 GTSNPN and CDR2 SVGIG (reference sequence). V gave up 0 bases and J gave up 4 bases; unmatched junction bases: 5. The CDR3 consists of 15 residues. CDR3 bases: TGTGCCTGGAGTGTAGGGGGCTCAGCCACCGGGGAGCTGTTTTTT. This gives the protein CAWSVGGSATGELFF.

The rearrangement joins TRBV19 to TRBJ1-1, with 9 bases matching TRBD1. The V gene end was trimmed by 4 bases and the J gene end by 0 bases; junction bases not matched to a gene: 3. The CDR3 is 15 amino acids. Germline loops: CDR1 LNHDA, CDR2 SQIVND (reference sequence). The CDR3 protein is CASSRTGALNTEAFF. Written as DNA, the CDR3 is TGTGCCAGTAGTAGGACAGGGGCTTTGAACACTGAAGCTTTCTTT.

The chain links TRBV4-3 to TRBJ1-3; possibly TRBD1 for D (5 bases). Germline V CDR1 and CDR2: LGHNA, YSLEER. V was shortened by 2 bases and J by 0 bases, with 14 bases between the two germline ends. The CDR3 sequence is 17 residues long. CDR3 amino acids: CASSQTKGVSSGNTIYF. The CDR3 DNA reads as TGCGCCAGCAGCCAAACAAAAGGGGTTAGCTCTGGAAACACCATATATTTT.

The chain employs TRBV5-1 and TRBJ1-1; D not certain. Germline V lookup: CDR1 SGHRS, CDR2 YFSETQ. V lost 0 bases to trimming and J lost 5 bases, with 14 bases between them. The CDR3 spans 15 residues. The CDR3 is CASSLGRAGRTEAFF. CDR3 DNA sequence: TGCGCCAGCAGCTTGGGGCGGGCAGGACGTACTGAAGCTTTCTTT.

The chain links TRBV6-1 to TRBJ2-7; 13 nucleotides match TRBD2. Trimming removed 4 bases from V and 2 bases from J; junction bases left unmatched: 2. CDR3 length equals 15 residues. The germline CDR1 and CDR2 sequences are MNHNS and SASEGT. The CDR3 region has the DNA TGTGCCAGCAGTGGGGGACTAGCGGGACCCTACGAGCAGTACTTC. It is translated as CASSGGLAGPYEQYF.

CDR3 coding DNA: TGTGCCATCAGTGTGGGGGGGGGTTACGAGCAGTACTTC. It translates to CAISVGGGYEQYF. The chain couples TRBV10-3 to TRBJ2-7; 7 bases line up with TRBD2. CDR3 length: 13 residues. Trimming cost V 4 bases and J 4 bases; bases outside gene matches: 4. CDR1 is ENHRY and CDR2 is SYGVKD in the germline V gene.

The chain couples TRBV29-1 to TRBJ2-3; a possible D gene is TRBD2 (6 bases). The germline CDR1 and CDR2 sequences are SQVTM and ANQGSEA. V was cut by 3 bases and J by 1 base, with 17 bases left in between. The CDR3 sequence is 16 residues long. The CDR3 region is CSVDSPRGSGTDTQYF. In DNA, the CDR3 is TGCAGCGTTGATTCCCCCCGGGGGAGCGGCACAGATACGCAGTATTTT.

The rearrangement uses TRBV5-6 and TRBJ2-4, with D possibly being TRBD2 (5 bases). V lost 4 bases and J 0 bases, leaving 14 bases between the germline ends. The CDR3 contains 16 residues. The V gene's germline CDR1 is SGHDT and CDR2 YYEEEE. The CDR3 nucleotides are TGTGCCAGCAGCCCCCCTGGACTCTTAGCCAAAAACATTCAGTACTTC. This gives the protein CASSPPGLLAKNIQYF.

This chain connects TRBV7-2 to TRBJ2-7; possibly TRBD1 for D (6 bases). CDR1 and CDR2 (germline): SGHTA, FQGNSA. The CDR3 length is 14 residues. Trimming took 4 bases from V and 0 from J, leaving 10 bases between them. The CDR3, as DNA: TGTGCCAGCAGCTCCGGGACACCCTCCTACGAGCAGTACTTC. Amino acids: CASSSGTPSYEQYF. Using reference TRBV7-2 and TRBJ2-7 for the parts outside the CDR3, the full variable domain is GAGVSQSPSNKVTEKGKDVELRCDPISGHTALYWYRQSLGQGLEFLIYFQGNSAPDKSGLPSDRFSAERTGGSVSTLTIQRTQQEDSAVYLCASSSGTPSYEQYFGPGTRLTVT.

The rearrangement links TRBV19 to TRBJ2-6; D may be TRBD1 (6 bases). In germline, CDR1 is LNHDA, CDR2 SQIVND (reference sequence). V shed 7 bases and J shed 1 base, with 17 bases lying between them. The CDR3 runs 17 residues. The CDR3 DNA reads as TGTGCCAGTAAAGACAGGCAGGGTCTGTCTGGGGCCAACGTCCTGACTTTC. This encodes CASKDRQGLSGANVLTF.